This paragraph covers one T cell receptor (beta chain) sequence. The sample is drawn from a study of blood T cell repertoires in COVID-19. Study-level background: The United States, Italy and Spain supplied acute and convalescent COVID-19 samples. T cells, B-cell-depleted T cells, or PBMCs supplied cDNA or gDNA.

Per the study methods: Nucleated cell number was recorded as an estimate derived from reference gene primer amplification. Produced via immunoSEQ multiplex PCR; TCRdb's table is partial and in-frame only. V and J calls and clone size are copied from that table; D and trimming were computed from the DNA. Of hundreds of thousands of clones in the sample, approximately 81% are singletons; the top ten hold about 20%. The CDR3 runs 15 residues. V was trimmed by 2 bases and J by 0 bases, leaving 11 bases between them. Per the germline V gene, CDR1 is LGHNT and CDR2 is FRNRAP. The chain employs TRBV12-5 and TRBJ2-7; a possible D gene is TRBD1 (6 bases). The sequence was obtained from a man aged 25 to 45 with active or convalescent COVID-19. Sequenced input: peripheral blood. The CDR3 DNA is TGTGCTAGTGGTTTGAGGGACACCGCCTCCTACGAGCAGTACTTC. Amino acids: CASGLRDTASYEQYF.